Sequencing of this TCR beta chain was carried out in a study of T cell changes during pregnancy in multiple sclerosis. TCRdb's copy holds only in-frame clones and misses some; the assay was immunoSEQ multiplex PCR. The sample carries some 48,000 clones, more than 85% recorded once. The V end lost 1 base, the J end lost 5 bases, and 15 bases lay between the germline ends. CDR3 length: 16 amino acids. CDR1 is LNHDA and CDR2 is SQIVND in the germline V gene (reference sequence). Sequenced material: CD8+ T cells from peripheral blood mononuclear cells, taken in the first trimester of pregnancy. The receptor was isolated from a female donor with multiple sclerosis, enrolled in a pregnancy study. J is TRBJ2-1 and V is TRBV19; unclear D gene. This CDR3 is CASSIVGALFDNEQFF. Here the CDR3 DNA reads TGTGCCAGTAGTATAGTCGGAGCACTCTTCGACAATGAGCAGTTCTTC.